This entry lists 16 T cell receptor beta chains sequenced from one sample in a study of T cells after yellow fever vaccination. TCRdb re-called the 5' RACE reads through MiXCR, storing one row per CDR3 protein. In the table there are roughly 310,000 distinct CDR3 sequences, roughly 3.5% of which are singletons. The sequencing used PBMCs, collected on the day of the yellow fever booster vaccination. These receptors all come from a man aged 18 to 30 who received the YFV17D yellow fever vaccine.

This clonotype has at least ten counts. This chain connects TRBV5-1 to TRBJ2-5, with D possibly matching TRBD1 (5 bases). Germline lookup yields CDR1 SGHRS and CDR2 YFSETQ. This CDR3 region has 14 residues. V was trimmed by 0 bases and J by 5 bases, leaving 11 bases between them. In DNA, the CDR3 is TGCGCCAGCAGCTTGGGCAGGGAAGAGGAGACCCAGTACTTC. The encoded protein is CASSLGREEETQYF. Variable domain in full (rest from reference TRBV5-1 and TRBJ2-5): KAGVTQTPRYLIKTRGQQVTLSCSPISGHRSVSWYQQTPGQGLQFLFEYFSETQRNKGNFPGRFSGRQFSNSRSEMNVSTLELGDSALYLCASSLGREEETQYFGPGTRLLVL.

This clonotype occurred a few times. This chain uses TRBV20-1 with TRBJ2-3; D unresolved. CDR1 is DFQATT, CDR2 SNEGSKA, per germline (reference sequence). CDR3 size: 13 residues. V lost 1 base to trimming and J lost 2 bases, with 7 bases between them. The CDR3 DNA sequence: TGCAGTGCTAGAGGCCGAAACACAGATACGCAGTATTTT. Protein: CSARGRNTDTQYF.

This clonotype was seen a few times. The V gene is TRBV7-2, the J gene TRBJ1-1, with D perhaps TRBD1 (6 bases). V lost 5 bases, J lost 4 bases, and 14 bases lay in between. This CDR3 comprises 14 residues. CDR1 is SGHTA, CDR2 FQGNSA, per germline. CDR3 sequence: CASSPQGLSTEAFF. CDR3 bases: TGTGCCAGCAGCCCCCAGGGGCTGTCCACTGAAGCTTTCTTT.

This clonotype was counted at least ten times. The chain couples TRBV7-3 to TRBJ2-1; tentatively, D is TRBD2 (6 bases). The CDR3 sequence is 16 residues long. Trimming cost V 2 bases and J 0 bases, with 11 bases left between them. CDR1 is SGHTA, CDR2 FQGTGA, per germline. CDR3: CASSLAGPTSYNEQFF. The DNA for the CDR3 is TGTGCCAGCAGCTTAGCGGGGCCGACCTCCTACAATGAGCAGTTCTTC.

V and J are TRBV4-1 and TRBJ1-2; 11 bases align to TRBD1. Germline loops: CDR1 MGHRA, CDR2 YSYEKL. The CDR3 covers 16 residues. V shed 3 bases and J 8 bases; nucleotides not matched to a gene: 11. CDR3 protein: CASSHPRGQGAEGYTF. In DNA form, the CDR3 reads TGCGCCAGCAGCCACCCGAGAGGACAGGGGGCAGAAGGCTACACCTTC.

This clonotype appeared many times. The J gene is TRBJ2-3, the V gene TRBV6-2 or TRBV6-3, with 8 bases identical to TRBD1. Trimming at V came to 7 bases and at J to 9 bases, leaving 6 bases not matched to a gene. Germline CDR1 MNHEY, CDR2 SVGEGT. The CDR3 runs 12 residues. CDR3 sequence (DNA): TGTGCCAGCACGGCAGGGGGCGTCACGCAGTATTTT. It codes for CASTAGGVTQYF.

In this sample, this clonotype turned up many times. This chain connects TRBV6-2 or TRBV6-3 to TRBJ2-1, with 8 bases that match TRBD2. The CDR3 consists of 16 residues. The V segment lost 4 bases and the J segment 6 bases; nucleotides outside the gene matches: 11. Germline V gene data show CDR1 as MNHEY and CDR2 as SVGEGT. The CDR3: CASSLFLTSGLNEQFF. The CDR3 DNA follows: TGTGCCAGCAGTTTATTTCTAACTAGCGGACTCAATGAGCAGTTCTTC.

This clonotype was observed many times. V usage is TRBV12-3 or TRBV12-4 and J usage is TRBJ1-2; TRBD1 aligns across 9 bases. This CDR3 is 14 amino acids long. V dropped 4 bases and J dropped 7; count of bases not matched to a gene: 7. CDR3 nucleotides: TGTGCCAGCAGTTGGGGACAGGGTAACCGTGGCTACACCTTC. This translates into CASSWGQGNRGYTF.

The gene calls are TRBV19 and TRBJ1-1, with 10 bases fitting TRBD1. V was pared by 10 bases and J by 0 bases, with 5 bases of the junction left unmatched. The CDR3 extends over 14 amino acids. The germline V gene has CDR1 LNHDA and CDR2 SQIVND (reference sequence). Written as DNA, the CDR3 is TGTGCCACGGACAGGGGGGTCATGAACACTGAAGCTTTCTTT. As protein: CATDRGVMNTEAFF.

This clonotype was counted many times. The rearrangement joins TRBV5-1 to TRBJ2-1; D is unclear. The V and J ends lost 0 bases and 15 bases respectively, with 10 bases between them. The CDR3 runs 11 residues. CDR1 is SGHRS and CDR2 is YFSETQ in the germline V gene. The CDR3 spells CASSLGKSAFF. The CDR3 nucleotides read TGCGCCAGCAGCTTGGGGAAGAGCGCGTTCTTC.

This clonotype came up many times. The CDR3 region is CASSPGHRGAGELFF. The CDR3 DNA reads as TGCGCCAGCAGCCCGGGACACCGAGGGGCCGGGGAGCTGTTTTTT. The gene calls are TRBV5-1 and TRBJ2-2; D may be TRBD1 (6 bases). The germline gives CDR1 SGHRS, CDR2 YFSETQ. V was trimmed by 4 bases and J by 6 bases, leaving 16 bases between them. This CDR3 has 15 residues.

This clonotype has at least ten counts. This rearrangement joins TRBV5-1 to TRBJ1-5; 10 bases match TRBD1. The CDR3 loop spans 17 amino acids. V gave up 4 bases and J gave up 3 bases; unmatched junction bases: 10. Per germline, CDR1 SGHRS and CDR2 YFSETQ. CDR3: CASSPGTGAYPNQPQHF. CDR3 DNA sequence: TGCGCCAGCAGCCCTGGGACAGGGGCTTACCCCAATCAGCCCCAGCATTTT. Drawing the rest from reference TRBV5-1 and TRBJ1-5, the complete variable domain is KAGVTQTPRYLIKTRGQQVTLSCSPISGHRSVSWYQQTPGQGLQFLFEYFSETQRNKGNFPGRFSGRQFSNSRSEMNVSTLELGDSALYLCASSPGTGAYPNQPQHFGDGTRLSIL.

This clonotype was recorded many times. J is TRBJ2-2 and V is TRBV18; 10 positions agree with TRBD1. This CDR3 contains 16 residues. After removal of 2 bases from V and 5 bases from J, the junction contained 5 bases not matched to a gene. In germline, CDR1 is KGHSH, CDR2 LQKENI. The CDR3 spells CASSPWDRGSTGELFF. CDR3 coding DNA: TGTGCCAGCTCACCATGGGACAGGGGCTCGACCGGGGAGCTGTTTTTT.

This chain connects TRBV7-2 to TRBJ2-5; 10 nucleotides align to TRBD2. V lost 3 bases, J lost 2 bases, and 9 bases stayed unmatched. In germline, CDR1 is SGHTA, CDR2 FQGNSA. The CDR3 has 17 residues. CDR3 nucleotides: TGTGCCAGCAGCTTCCATAGCGGGGGGACCGATCAAGAGACCCAGTACTTC. It is translated as CASSFHSGGTDQETQYF.

The rearrangement links TRBV19 to TRBJ2-1; possibly TRBD2 for D (5 bases). The CDR3 extends over 16 amino acids. Germline V gives CDR1 LNHDA, CDR2 SQIVND (reference sequence). V dropped 5 bases and J dropped 0 bases, with 14 bases sitting between them. The CDR3 sequence: CASSPRAPSSYNEQFF. The DNA of the CDR3 is TGTGCCAGTAGTCCGCGGGCTCCAAGCTCCTACAATGAGCAGTTCTTC.

This clonotype was counted ten times or more. The chain recombines TRBV5-1 with TRBJ2-3; no reliable D call. V lost 4 bases to trimming and J lost 0 bases, with 15 bases between them. The CDR3 is 16 amino acids. Germline CDR1 and CDR2: SGHRS and YFSETQ. CDR3 DNA sequence: TGCGCCAGCAGCCTACCCGCCGTGGCTAGCACAGATACGCAGTATTTT. Translating gives CASSLPAVASTDTQYF.